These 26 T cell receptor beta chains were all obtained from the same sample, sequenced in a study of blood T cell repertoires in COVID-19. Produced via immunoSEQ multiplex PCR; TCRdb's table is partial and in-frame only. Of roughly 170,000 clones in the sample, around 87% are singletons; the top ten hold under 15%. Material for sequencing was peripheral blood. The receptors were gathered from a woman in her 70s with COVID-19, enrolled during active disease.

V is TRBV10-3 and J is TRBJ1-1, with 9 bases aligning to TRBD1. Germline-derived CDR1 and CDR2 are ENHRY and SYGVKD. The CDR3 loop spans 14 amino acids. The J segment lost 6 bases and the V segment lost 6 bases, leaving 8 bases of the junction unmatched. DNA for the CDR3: TGTGCCATCAGGGGACAGGGAAGGAGTCCTGAAGCTTTCTTT. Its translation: CAIRGQGRSPEAFF.

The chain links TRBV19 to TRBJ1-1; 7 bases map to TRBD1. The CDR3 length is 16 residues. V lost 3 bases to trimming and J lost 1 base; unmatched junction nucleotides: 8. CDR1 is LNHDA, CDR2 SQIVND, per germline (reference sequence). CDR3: CASSIRGQVKNTEAFF. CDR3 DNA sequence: TGTGCCAGTAGTATTAGAGGACAGGTCAAGAACACTGAAGCTTTCTTT.

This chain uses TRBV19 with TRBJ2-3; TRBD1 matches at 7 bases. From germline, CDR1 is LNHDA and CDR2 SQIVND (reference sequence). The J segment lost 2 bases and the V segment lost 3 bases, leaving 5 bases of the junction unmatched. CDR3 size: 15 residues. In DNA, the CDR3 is TGTGCCAGTAGTATCCAACAGGGGTACACAGATACGCAGTATTTT. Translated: CASSIQQGYTDTQYF.

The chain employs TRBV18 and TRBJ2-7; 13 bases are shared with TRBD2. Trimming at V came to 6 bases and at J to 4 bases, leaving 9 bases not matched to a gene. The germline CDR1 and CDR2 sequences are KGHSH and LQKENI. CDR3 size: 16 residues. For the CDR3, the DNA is TGTGCCAGCTCGCGGGCCGGGACTAGCGGGACTTACGAGCAGTACTTC. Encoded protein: CASSRAGTSGTYEQYF.

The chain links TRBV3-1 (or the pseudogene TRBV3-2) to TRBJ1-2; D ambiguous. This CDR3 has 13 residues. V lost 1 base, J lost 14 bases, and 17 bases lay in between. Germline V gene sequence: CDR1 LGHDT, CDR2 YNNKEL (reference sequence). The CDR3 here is CASSQGDPSMRTF. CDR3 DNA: TGTGCCAGCAGCCAAGGTGACCCTAGTATGAGGACCTTC.

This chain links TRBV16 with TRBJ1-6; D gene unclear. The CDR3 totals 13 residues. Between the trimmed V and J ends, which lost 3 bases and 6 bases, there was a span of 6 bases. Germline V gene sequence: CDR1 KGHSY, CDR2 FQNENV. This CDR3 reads CASSQRINSPLHF. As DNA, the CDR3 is TGTGCCAGCAGCCAGAGAATTAATTCACCCCTCCACTTT.

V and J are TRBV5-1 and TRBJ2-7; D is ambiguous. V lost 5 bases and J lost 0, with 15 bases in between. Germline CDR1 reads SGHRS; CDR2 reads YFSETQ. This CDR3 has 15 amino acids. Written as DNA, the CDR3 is TGCGCCAGCAGTAGGAGCCAGCCGTTCTCCTACGAGCAGTACTTC. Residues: CASSRSQPFSYEQYF.

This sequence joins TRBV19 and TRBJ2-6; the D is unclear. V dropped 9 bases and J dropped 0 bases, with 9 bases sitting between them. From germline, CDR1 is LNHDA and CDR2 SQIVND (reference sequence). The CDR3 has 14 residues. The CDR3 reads CASLHSSGANVLTF. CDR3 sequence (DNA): TGTGCCAGCCTCCATAGCTCTGGGGCCAACGTCCTGACTTTC.

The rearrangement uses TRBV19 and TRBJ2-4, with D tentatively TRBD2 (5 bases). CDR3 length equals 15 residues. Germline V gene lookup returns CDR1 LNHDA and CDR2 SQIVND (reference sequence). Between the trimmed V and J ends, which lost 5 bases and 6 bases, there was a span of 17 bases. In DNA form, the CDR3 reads TGTGCCAGTAGTGCCCGTCGGGGTGAGGGAAACATTCAGTACTTC. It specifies CASSARRGEGNIQYF. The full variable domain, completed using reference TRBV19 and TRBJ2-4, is DGGITQSPKYLFRKEGQNVTLSCEQNLNHDAMYWYRQDPGQGLRLIYYSQIVNDFQKGDIAEGYSVSREKKESFPLTVTSAQKNPTAFYLCASSARRGEGNIQYFGAGTRLSVL.

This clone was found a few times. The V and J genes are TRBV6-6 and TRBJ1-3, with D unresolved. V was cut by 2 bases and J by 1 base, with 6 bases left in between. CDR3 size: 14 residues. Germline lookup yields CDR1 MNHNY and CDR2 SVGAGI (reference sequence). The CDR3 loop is CASSYAGSGNTIYF. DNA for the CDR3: TGTGCCAGCAGTTACGCGGGGTCTGGAAACACCATATATTTT.

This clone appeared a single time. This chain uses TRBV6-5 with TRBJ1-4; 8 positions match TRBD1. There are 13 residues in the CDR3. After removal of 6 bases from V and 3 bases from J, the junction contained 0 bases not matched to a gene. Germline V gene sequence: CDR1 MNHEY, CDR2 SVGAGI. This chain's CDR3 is CASRDRANEKLFF. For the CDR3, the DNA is TGTGCCAGCAGGGACAGGGCTAATGAAAAACTGTTTTTT.

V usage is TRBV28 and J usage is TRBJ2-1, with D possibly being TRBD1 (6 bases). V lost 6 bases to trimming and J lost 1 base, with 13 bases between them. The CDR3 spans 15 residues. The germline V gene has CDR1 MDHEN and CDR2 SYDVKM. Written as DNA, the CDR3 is TGTGCCAGCAGCCTCGGACAGCAATCCTACAATGAGCAGTTCTTC. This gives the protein CASSLGQQSYNEQFF. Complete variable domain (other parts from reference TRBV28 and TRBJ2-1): DVKVTQSSRYLVKRTGEKVFLECVQDMDHENMFWYRQDPGLGLRLIYFSYDVKMKEKGDIPEGYSVSREKKERFSLILESASTNQTSMYLCASSLGQQSYNEQFFGPGTRLTVL.

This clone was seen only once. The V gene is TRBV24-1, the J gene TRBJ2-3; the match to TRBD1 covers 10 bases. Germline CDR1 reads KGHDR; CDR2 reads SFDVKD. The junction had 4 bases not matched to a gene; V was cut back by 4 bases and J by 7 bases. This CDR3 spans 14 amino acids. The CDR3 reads CATSEAGQGNTQYF. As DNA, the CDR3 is TGTGCCACCAGTGAGGCGGGACAGGGGAATACGCAGTATTTT.

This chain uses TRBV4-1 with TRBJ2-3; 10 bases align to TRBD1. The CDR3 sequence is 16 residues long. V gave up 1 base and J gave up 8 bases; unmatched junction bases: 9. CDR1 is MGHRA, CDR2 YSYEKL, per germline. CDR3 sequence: CASSQGVGQGSGTQYF. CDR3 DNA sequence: TGCGCCAGCAGCCAAGGTGTGGGACAGGGGAGCGGTACGCAGTATTTT.

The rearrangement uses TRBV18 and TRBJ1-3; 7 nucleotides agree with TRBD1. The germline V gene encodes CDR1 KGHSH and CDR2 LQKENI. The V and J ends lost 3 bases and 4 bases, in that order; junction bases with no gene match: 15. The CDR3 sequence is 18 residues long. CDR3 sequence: CASSPQTGIGVGGNTIYF. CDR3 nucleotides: TGTGCCAGCTCACCGCAGACAGGGATCGGCGTGGGAGGAAACACCATATATTTT.

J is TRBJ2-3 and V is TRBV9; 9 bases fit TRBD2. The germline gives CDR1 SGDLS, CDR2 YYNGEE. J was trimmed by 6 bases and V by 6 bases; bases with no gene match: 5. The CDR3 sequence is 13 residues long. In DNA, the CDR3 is TGTGCCAGCAACGCGGGAGGGCGGGATACGCAGTATTTT. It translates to CASNAGGRDTQYF. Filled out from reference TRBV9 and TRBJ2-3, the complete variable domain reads DSGVTQTPKHLITATGQRVTLRCSPRSGDLSVYWYQQSLDQGLQFLIQYYNGEERAKGNILERFSAQQFPDLHSELNLSSLELGDSALYFCASNAGGRDTQYFGPGTRLTVL.

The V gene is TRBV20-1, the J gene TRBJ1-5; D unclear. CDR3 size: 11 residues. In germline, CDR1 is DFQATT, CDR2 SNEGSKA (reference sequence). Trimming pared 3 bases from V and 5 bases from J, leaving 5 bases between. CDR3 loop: CSASTDQPQHF. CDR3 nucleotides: TGCAGTGCTAGTACAGATCAGCCCCAGCATTTT.

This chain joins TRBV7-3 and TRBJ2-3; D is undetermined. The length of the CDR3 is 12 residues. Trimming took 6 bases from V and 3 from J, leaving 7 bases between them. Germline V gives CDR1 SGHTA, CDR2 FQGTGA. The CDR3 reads CASSPETDTQYF. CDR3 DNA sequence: TGTGCCAGCAGTCCTGAGACAGATACGCAGTATTTT.

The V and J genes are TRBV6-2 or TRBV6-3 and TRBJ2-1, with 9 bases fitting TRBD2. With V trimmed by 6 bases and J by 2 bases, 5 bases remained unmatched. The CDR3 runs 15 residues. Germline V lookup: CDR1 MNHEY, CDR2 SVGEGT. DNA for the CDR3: TGTGCCAGCAGCCTAGCGGGACCCCCCTACAATGAGCAGTTCTTC. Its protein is CASSLAGPPYNEQFF.

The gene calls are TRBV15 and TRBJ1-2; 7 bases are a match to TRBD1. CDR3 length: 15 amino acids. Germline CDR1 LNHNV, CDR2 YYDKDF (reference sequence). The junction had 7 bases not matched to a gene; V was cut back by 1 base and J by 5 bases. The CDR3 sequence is CATSRGGTVGYGYTF. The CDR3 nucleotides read TGTGCCACCAGCAGAGGGGGGACAGTTGGTTATGGCTACACCTTC.

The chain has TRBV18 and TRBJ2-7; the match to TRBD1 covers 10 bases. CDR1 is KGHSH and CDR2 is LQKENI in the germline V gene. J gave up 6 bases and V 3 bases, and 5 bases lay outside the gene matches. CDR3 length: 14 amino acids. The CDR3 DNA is TGTGCCAGCTCACCGGGACAGGGGTCCGGCGAGCAGTACTTC. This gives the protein CASSPGQGSGEQYF.

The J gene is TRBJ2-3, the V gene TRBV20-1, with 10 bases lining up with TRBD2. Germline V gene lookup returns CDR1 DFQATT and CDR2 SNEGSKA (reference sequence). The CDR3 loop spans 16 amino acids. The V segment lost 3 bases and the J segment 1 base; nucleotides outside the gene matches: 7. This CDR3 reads CSASSALAGGTDTQYF. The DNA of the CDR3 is TGCAGTGCTAGTTCTGCGCTAGCGGGAGGCACAGATACGCAGTATTTT.

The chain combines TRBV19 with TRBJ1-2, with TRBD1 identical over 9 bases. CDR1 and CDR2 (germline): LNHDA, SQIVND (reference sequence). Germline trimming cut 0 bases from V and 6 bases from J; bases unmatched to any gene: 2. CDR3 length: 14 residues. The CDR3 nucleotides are TGTGCCAGTAGTATAGACCGGACAGGGGATGGCTACACCTTC. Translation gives CASSIDRTGDGYTF.

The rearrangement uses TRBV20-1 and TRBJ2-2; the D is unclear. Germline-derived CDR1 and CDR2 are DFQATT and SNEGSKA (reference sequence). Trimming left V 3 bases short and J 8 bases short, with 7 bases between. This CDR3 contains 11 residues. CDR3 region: CSARGPGELFF. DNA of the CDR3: TGCAGTGCTAGGGGCCCGGGGGAGCTGTTTTTT.

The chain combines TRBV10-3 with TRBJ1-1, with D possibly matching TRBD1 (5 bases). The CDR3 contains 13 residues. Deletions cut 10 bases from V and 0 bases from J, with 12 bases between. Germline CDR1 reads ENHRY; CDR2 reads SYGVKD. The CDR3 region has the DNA TGTGCCACCAGCACGGGGGTGAACACTGAAGCTTTCTTT. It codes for CATSTGVNTEAFF.

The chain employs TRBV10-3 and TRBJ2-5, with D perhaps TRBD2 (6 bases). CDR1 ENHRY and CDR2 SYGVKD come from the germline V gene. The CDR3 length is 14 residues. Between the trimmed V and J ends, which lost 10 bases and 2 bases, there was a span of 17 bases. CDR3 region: CATRTLADQETQYF. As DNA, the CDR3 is TGTGCCACGCGGACACTAGCAGATCAAGAGACCCAGTACTTC.